Presented here are 5 T cell receptor beta chains from one specimen sequenced in a study of OX40 agonist ivuxolimab in advanced cancers. Profiled with immunoSEQ multiplex PCR; TCRdb holds only in-frame clones, not every one. Among tens of thousands of clones, 84% were seen once, and the ten largest hold around 9.8%. The sequencing here drew on CD4+ or CD8+ T cells sorted from blood, taken in a trial of the OX40 agonist ivuxolimab. The receptors derive from an adult with an advanced solid tumor such as melanoma, head and neck, liver or kidney cancer.

CDR3 in amino acids: CAISDDRGRQPQHF. The CDR3 DNA follows: TGTGCCATCAGTGATGACAGGGGCCGTCAGCCCCAGCATTTT. The chain joins TRBV10-3 to TRBJ1-5, with 8 nucleotides matching TRBD1. The J segment lost 6 bases and the V segment lost 3 bases, leaving 4 bases of the junction unmatched. Looked up from germline, CDR1 is ENHRY and CDR2 is SYGVKD. This CDR3 has 14 residues.

V usage is TRBV5-1 and J usage is TRBJ1-6, with D maybe TRBD1 (5 bases). The CDR3 length is 15 residues. V was cut by 4 bases and J by 7 bases, with 15 bases left in between. The germline V gene encodes CDR1 SGHRS and CDR2 YFSETQ. CDR3 amino acids: CASSEGTPGNSPLHF. As DNA, the CDR3 is TGCGCCAGCAGCGAGGGGACCCCTGGGAATTCACCCCTCCACTTT.

The V and J genes are TRBV7-9 and TRBJ2-2; the match to TRBD1 covers 7 bases. V lost 5 bases, J lost 2 bases, and 8 bases stayed unmatched. The CDR3 length is 16 residues. Germline CDR1 is SEHNR and CDR2 is FQNEAQ (reference sequence). Here the CDR3 DNA reads TGTGCCAGCAGCGACCTTGACAGGGTTAACACCGGGGAGCTGTTTTTT. It encodes CASSDLDRVNTGELFF.

J is TRBJ2-3 and V is TRBV11-2; D not certain. CDR1 is SGHAT, CDR2 FQNNGV, per germline. V shed 0 bases and J shed 0 bases, with 7 bases lying between them. The CDR3 contains 15 residues. CDR3 residues: CASSLEGRSTDTQYF. The CDR3 nucleotides read TGTGCCAGCAGCTTAGAGGGCAGGAGCACAGATACGCAGTATTTT.

The rearrangement links TRBV15 to TRBJ1-5; 10 bases agree with TRBD1. There are 15 residues in the CDR3. Germline CDR1 and CDR2: LNHNV and YYDKDF (reference sequence). The trim removed 5 bases at V and 4 bases at J, leaving 5 bases unmatched. CDR3 DNA sequence: TGTGCCACCAGCGTCGACAGGGGGCTTAATCAGCCCCAGCATTTT. Protein sequence: CATSVDRGLNQPQHF.